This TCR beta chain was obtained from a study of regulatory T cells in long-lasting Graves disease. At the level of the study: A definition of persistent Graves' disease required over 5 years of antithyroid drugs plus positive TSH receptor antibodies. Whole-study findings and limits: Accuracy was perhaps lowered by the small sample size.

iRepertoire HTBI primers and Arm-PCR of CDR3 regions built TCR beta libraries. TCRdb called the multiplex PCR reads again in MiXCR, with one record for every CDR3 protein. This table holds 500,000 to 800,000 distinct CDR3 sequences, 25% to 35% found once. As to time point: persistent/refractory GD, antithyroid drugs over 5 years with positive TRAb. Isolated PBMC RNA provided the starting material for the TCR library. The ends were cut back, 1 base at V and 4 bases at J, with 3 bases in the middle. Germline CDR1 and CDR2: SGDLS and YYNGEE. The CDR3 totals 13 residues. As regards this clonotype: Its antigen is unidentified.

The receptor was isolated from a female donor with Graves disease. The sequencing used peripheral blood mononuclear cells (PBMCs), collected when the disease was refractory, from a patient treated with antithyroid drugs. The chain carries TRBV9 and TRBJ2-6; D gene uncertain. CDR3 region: CASSVSGANVLTF. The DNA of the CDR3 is TGTGCCAGCAGCGTATCGGGGGCCAACGTCCTGACTTTC. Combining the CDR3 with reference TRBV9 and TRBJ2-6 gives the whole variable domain DSGVTQTPKHLITATGQRVTLRCSPRSGDLSVYWYQQSLDQGLQFLIQYYNGEERAKGNILERFSAQQFPDLHSELNLSSLELGDSALYFCASSVSGANVLTFGAGSRLTVL.